This T cell receptor beta chain was obtained from a study of CD8 T cells in ankylosing spondylitis. Points from the study as a whole: Disease-linked clones proved CD8+ and comparatively uncommon in peripheral blood.

CDR1 is MDHEN, CDR2 SYDVKM, per germline. There are 14 residues in the CDR3. V lost 3 bases, J lost 2 bases, and 9 bases lay in between. TCRdb passed the 5' RACE reads through MiXCR, listing each CDR3 protein once. Found here are 200,000 or so distinct CDR3 sequences, 10% to 15% of them singletons; the top ten hold roughly 11%. This clonotype was observed at least ten times. The antigen is undetermined. The receptor's source is a female donor with ankylosing spondylitis or in good health (not recorded which). Sequences were obtained from blood, either unsorted or a sorted T cell fraction (not recorded which). The chain carries TRBV28 and TRBJ2-3; D call uncertain. The CDR3 spells CASSFWTNTDTQYF. The CDR3 DNA follows: TGTGCCAGCAGTTTTTGGACCAACACAGATACGCAGTATTTT.